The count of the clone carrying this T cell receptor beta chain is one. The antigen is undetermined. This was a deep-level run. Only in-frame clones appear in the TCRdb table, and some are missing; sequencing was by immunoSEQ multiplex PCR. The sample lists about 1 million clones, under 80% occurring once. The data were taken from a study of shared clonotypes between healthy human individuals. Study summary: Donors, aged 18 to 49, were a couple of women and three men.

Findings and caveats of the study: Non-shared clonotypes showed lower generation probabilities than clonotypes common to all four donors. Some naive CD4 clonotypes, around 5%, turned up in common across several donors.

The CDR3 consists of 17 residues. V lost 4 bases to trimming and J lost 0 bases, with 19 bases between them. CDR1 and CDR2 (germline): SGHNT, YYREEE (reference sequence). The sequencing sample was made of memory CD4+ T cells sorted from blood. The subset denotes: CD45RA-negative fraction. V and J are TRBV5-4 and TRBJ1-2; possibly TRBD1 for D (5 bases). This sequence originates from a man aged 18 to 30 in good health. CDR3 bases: TGTGCCAGCAGCCCGCTACAGCGGGGGACCGCTAACTATGGCTACACCTTC. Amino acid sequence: CASSPLQRGTANYGYTF.